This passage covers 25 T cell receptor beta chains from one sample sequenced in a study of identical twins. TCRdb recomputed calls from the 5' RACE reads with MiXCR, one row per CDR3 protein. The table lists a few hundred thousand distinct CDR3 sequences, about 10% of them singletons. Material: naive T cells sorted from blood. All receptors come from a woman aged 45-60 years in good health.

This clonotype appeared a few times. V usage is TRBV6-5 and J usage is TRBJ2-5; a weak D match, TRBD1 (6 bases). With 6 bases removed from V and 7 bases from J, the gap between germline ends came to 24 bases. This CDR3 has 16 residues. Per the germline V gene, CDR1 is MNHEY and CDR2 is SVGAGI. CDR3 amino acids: CASRRRQEAKMGTQYF. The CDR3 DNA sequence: TGTGCCAGCAGACGCAGACAGGAAGCAAAAATGGGGACCCAGTACTTC.

The CDR3 coding sequence is TGCAGTGCTAGGTCAAGCGGGAGTGTTCAAGATACGCAGTATTTT. Protein: CSARSSGSVQDTQYF. The chain uses TRBV20-1 and TRBJ2-3, with TRBD2 matching 8 bases. Trimming removed 3 bases from V and 5 bases from J; junction bases left unmatched: 10. CDR3 size: 15 residues. CDR1 is DFQATT, CDR2 SNEGSKA, per germline (reference sequence).

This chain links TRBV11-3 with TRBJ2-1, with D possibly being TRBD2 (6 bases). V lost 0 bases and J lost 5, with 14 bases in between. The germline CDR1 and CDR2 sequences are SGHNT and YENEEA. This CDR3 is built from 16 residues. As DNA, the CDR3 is TGTGCCAGCAGCTTAGAAACGGGACTCTTCAACAATGAGCAGTTCTTC. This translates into CASSLETGLFNNEQFF.

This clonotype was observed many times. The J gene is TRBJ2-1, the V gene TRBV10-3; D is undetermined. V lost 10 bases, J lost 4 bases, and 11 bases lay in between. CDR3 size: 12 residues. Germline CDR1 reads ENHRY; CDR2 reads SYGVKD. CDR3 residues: CATGREYNEQFF. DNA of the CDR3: TGTGCCACGGGCCGAGAGTACAATGAGCAGTTCTTC.

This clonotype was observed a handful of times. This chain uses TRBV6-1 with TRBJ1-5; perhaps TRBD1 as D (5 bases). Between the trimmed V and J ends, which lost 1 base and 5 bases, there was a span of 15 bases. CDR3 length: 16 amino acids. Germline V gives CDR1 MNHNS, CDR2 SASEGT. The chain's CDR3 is CASSEDGTTVYQPQHF. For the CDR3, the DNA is TGTGCCAGCAGTGAAGATGGGACGACTGTCTATCAGCCCCAGCATTTT.

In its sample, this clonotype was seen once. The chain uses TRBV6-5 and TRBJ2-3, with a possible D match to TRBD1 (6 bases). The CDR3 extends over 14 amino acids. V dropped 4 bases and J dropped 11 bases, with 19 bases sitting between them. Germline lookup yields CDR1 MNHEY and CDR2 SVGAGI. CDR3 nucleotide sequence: TGTGCCAGCAGTTCCGCCGCAGGGGCTCGGGGGCAGTATTTT. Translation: CASSSAAGARGQYF.

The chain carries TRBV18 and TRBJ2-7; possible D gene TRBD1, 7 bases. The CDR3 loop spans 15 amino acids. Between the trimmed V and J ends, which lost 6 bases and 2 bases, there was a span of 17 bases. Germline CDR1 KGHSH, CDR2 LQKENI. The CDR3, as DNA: TGTGCCAGCTCCACCCGGGGGACAGTCGCCTACGAGCAGTACTTC. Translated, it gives CASSTRGTVAYEQYF.

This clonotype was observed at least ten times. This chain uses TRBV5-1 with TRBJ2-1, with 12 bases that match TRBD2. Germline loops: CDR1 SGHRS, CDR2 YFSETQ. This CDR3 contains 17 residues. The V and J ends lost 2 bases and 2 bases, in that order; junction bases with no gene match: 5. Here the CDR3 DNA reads TGCGCCAGCAGCTTCCTGCTAGCGGGAGGGCCCTACAATGAGCAGTTCTTC. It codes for CASSFLLAGGPYNEQFF. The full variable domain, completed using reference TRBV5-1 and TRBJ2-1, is KAGVTQTPRYLIKTRGQQVTLSCSPISGHRSVSWYQQTPGQGLQFLFEYFSETQRNKGNFPGRFSGRQFSNSRSEMNVSTLELGDSALYLCASSFLLAGGPYNEQFFGPGTRLTVL.

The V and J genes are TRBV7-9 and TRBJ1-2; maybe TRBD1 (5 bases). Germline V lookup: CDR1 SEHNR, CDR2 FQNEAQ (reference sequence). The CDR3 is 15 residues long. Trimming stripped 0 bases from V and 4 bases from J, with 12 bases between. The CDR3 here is CASSLAVRDGYGYTF. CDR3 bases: TGTGCCAGCAGCTTAGCAGTAAGGGACGGCTATGGCTACACCTTC.

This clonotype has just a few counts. In DNA, the CDR3 is TGTGCCAGCAGCGAACCCGGGACTAGCGGGGTTAATACGCAGTATTTT. It yields the protein CASSEPGTSGVNTQYF. The chain joins TRBV5-5 to TRBJ2-3; TRBD2 agrees at 13 bases. The CDR3 totals 16 residues. In germline, CDR1 is SGHKS, CDR2 YYEKEE (reference sequence). V dropped 4 bases and J dropped 7; count of bases not matched to a gene: 9.

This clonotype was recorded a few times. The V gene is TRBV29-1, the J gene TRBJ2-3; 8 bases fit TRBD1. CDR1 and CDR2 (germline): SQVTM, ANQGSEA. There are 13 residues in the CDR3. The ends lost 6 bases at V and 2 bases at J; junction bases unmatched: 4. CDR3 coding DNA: TGCAGCGTCTGGACAGGGCTCACAGATACGCAGTATTTT. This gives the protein CSVWTGLTDTQYF.

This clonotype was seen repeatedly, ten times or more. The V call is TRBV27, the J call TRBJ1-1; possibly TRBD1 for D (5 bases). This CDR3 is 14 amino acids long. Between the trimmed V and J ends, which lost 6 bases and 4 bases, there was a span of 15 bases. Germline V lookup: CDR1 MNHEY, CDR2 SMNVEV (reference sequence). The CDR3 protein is CASRPTVGSTEAFF. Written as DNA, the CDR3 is TGTGCCAGCAGACCGACAGTCGGGAGCACTGAAGCTTTCTTT.

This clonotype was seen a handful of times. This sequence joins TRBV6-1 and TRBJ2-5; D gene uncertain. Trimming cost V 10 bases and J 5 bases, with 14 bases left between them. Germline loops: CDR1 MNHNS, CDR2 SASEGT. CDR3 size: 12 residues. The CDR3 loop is CATSPGRETQYF. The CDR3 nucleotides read TGTGCCACCTCCCCCGGCCGGGAGACCCAGTACTTC.

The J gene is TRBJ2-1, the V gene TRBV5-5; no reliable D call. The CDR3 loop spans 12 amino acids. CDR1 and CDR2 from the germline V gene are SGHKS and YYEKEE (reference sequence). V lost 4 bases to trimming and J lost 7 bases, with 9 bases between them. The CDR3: CASSPSRNEQFF. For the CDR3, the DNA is TGTGCCAGCAGCCCGTCTAGAAATGAGCAGTTCTTC.

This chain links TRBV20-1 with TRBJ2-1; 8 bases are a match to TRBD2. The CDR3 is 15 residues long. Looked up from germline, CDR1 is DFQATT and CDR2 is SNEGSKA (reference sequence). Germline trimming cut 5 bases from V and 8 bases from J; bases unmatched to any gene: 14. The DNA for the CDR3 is TGCAGTGCTCTACATCGGACTAGCCCCAGTTATGAGCAGTTCTTC. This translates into CSALHRTSPSYEQFF.

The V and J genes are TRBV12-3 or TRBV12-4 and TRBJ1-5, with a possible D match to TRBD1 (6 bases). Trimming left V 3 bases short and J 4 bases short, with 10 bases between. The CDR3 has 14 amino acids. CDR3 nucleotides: TGTGCCAGCAGTTTTTCAGGGGTGAATCAGCCCCAGCATTTT. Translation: CASSFSGVNQPQHF.

The CDR3, as DNA: TGTGCCGCCGCAAGCCGGGACTCCTACACCGGGGAGCTGTTTTTT. Amino acid sequence: CAAASRDSYTGELFF. The V call is TRBV10-3, the J call TRBJ2-2, with D possibly being TRBD2 (6 bases). The CDR3 totals 15 residues. With 11 bases removed from V and 3 bases from J, the gap between germline ends came to 19 bases. Germline assignment: CDR1 ENHRY and CDR2 SYGVKD.

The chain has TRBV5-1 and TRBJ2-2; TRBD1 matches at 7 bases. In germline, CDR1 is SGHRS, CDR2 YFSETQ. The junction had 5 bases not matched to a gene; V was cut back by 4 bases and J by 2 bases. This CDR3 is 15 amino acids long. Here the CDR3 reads CASSQGQANTGELFF. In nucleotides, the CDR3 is TGCGCCAGCAGCCAAGGACAGGCCAACACCGGGGAGCTGTTTTTT.

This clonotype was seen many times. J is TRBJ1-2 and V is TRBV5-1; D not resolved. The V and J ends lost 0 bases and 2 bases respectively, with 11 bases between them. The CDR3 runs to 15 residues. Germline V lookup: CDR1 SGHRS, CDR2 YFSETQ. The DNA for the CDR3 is TGCGCCAGCAGCTTGGTAGAGGGAGCGAACTATGGCTACACCTTC. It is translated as CASSLVEGANYGYTF. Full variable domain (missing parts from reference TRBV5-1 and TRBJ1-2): KAGVTQTPRYLIKTRGQQVTLSCSPISGHRSVSWYQQTPGQGLQFLFEYFSETQRNKGNFPGRFSGRQFSNSRSEMNVSTLELGDSALYLCASSLVEGANYGYTFGSGTRLTVV.

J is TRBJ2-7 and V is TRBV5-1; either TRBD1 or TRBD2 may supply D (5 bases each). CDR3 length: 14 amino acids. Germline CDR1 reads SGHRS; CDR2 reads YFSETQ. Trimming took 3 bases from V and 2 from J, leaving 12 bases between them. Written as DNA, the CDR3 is TGCGCCAGCAGCTCGGGTCGGGGCACCTACGAGCAGTACTTC. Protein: CASSSGRGTYEQYF.

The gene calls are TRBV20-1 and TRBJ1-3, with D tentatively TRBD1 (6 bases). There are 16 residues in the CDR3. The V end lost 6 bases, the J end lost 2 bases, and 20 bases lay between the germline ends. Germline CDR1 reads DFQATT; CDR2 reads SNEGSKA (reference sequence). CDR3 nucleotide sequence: TGCAGTGCAGAAGACAGGCGAACTCCAGCTGGAAACACCATATATTTT. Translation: CSAEDRRTPAGNTIYF.

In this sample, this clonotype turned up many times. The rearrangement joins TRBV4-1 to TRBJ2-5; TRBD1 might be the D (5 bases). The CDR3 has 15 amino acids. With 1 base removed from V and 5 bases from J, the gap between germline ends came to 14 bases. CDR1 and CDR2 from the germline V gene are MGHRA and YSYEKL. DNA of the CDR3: TGCGCCAGCAGCCAAGCTTTAGACAGATGGGAGACCCAGTACTTC. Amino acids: CASSQALDRWETQYF.

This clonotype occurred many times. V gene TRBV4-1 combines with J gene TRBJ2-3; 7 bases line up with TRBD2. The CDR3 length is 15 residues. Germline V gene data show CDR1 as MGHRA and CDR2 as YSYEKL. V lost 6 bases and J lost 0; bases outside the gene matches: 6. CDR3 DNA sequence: TGCGCCAGCAGTCTCGCGGGAGTTAGCACAGATACGCAGTATTTT. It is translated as CASSLAGVSTDTQYF.

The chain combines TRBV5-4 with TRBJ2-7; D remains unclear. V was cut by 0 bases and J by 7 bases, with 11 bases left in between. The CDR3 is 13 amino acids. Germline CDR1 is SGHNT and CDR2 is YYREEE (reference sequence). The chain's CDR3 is CASSLDSEREQYV. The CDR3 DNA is TGTGCCAGCAGCTTGGACTCAGAGAGGGAGCAGTACGTC.

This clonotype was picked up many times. The chain's CDR3 is CASSLLGLAGPSTDTQYF. In DNA form, the CDR3 reads TGTGCCAGCAGTTTATTAGGACTAGCGGGGCCTAGCACAGATACGCAGTATTTT. J is TRBJ2-3 and V is TRBV27; TRBD2 agrees at 12 bases. Germline V gene lookup returns CDR1 MNHEY and CDR2 SMNVEV (reference sequence). The CDR3 is 18 residues long. V lost 1 base to trimming and J lost 0 bases; unmatched junction nucleotides: 5.